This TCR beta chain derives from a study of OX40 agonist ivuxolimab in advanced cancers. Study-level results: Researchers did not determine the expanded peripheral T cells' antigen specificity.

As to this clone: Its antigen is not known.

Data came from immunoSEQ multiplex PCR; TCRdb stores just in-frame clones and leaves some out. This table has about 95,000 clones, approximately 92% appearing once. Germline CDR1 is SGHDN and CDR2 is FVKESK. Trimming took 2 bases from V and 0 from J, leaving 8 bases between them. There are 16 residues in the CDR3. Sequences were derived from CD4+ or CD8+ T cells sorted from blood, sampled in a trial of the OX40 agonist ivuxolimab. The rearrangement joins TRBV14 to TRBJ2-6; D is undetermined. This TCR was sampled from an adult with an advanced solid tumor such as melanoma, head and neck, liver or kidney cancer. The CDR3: CASSQLGNSGANVLTF. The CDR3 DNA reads TGTGCCAGCAGCCAACTGGGCAACTCTGGGGCCAACGTCCTGACTTTC.